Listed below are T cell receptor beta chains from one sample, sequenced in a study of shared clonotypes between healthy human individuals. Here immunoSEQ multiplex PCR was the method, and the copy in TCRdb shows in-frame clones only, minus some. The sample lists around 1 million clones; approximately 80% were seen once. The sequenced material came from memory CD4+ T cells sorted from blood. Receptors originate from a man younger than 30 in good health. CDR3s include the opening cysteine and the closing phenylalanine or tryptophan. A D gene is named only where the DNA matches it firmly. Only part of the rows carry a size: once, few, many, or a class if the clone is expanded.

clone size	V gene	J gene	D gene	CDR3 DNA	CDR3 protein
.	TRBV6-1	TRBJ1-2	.	TGTGCCAGCAGTCGTTCCAGTCCCTATGGCTACACCTTC	CASSRSSPYGYTF
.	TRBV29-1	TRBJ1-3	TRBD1	TGCAGCGTTGACACGGGACAGGGACGCTCTGGAAACACCATATATTTT	CSVDTGQGRSGNTIYF
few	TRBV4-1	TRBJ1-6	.	TGCGCCAGCAGCCTGGACAGCTATAATTCACCCCTCCACTTT	CASSLDSYNSPLHF
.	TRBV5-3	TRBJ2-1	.	TGTGCCAGAAGCTTGGGGGACACCAATGAGCAGTTCTTC	CARSLGDTNEQFF
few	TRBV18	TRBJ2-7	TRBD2	TGTGCCAGCTCACCAAGGACTAGCGGGAGCGAGCAGTACTTC	CASSPRTSGSEQYF
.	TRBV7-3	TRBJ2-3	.	TGTGCCAGCAGCTTACTAGGCAGGGATACGCAGTATTTT	CASSLLGRDTQYF
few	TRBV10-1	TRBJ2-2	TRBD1	TGCGCCAGCAGTCAGAGGACAGGGGCTGGAACCGGGGAGCTGTTTTTT	CASSQRTGAGTGELFF
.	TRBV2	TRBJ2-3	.	TGTGCCAGCAGGGCAGATACAGATACGCAGTATTTT	CASRADTDTQYF
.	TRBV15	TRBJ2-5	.	TGTGCCACCAGCAGAGATGGGCAAGAGACCCAGTACTTC	CATSRDGQETQYF
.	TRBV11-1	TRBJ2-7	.	TGTGCCAGCAGCCCGACCTGGGCGGGATCCGAGCAGTACTTC	CASSPTWAGSEQYF
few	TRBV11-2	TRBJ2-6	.	TGTGCCAGCAGCCCTATACGGGGGGCATCTGGGGCCAACGTCCTGACTTTC	CASSPIRGASGANVLTF
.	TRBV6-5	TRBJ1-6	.	TGTGCCAGCTGCCCCGCAGGGCGATACTCACCCCTCCACTTT	CASCPAGRYSPLHF
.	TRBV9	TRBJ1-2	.	TGTGCCAGCAGCCCGGGAGGTTCCTACTATGGCTACACCTTC	CASSPGGSYYGYTF
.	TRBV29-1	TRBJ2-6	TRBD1	TGCAGCGCAGGACAGGGGACTGGGGCCAACGTCCTGACTTTC	CSAGQGTGANVLTF
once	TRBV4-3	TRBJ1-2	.	TGCGCCAGCAGCATTCTCCTCACCCGGGGGGCGTATGGCTACACCTTC	CASSILLTRGAYGYTF
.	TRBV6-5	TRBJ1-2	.	TGTGCCAGCAGTCCTGGTAGATCTAACTATGGCTACACCTTC	CASSPGRSNYGYTF
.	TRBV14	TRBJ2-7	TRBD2	TGTGCCAGCAGCCTTTTAGCGGGAGGGGCCCCCCACGAGCAGTACTTC	CASSLLAGGAPHEQYF
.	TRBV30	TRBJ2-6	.	TGTGCCTGGAGCCACGGGGCGGGGACTGGGGCCAACGTCCTGACTTTC	CAWSHGAGTGANVLTF
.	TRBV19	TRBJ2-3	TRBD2	TGTGCCAGTAAGGTGGGACTAGCCGTAGATACGCAGTATTTT	CASKVGLAVDTQYF
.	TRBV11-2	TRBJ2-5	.	TGTGCCAGCAGCCTCGGACAGCAAGAGACCCAGTACTTC	CASSLGQQETQYF
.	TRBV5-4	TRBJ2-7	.	TGTGCCAGCAGCTTGGGGCTAACCGAGCAGTACTTC	CASSLGLTEQYF
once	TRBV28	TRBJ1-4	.	TGTGCCAGCAGCCCAGACATTCGGGGCTTCGGGGAAAAACTGTTTTTT	CASSPDIRGFGEKLFF
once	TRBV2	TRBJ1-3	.	TGTGCCAGCAGTGGGCGGCAGCCCTCTGGAAACACCATATATTTT	CASSGRQPSGNTIYF
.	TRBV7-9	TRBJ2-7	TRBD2	TGTGCCAGCAGCTTAACTAGCGGGGGAACCTCCTACGAGCAGTACTTC	CASSLTSGGTSYEQYF
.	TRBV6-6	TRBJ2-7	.	TGTGCCAGCAGTCCCTCAGCCGTGGGGGAGCAGTACTTC	CASSPSAVGEQYF
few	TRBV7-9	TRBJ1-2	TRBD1	TGTGCCAGCACCGGTGGCTGGACAGGGGGGAAGAATGGCTACACCTTC	CASTGGWTGGKNGYTF
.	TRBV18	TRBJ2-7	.	TGTGCCAGCTCACTCACGAAGGGGTCCACCTACGAGCAGTACTTC	CASSLTKGSTYEQYF
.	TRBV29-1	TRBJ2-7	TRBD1	TGCAGCGTTGAAGAATTAGTTAGGGGGACAGGGGTTTACGAGCAGTACTTC	CSVEELVRGTGVYEQYF